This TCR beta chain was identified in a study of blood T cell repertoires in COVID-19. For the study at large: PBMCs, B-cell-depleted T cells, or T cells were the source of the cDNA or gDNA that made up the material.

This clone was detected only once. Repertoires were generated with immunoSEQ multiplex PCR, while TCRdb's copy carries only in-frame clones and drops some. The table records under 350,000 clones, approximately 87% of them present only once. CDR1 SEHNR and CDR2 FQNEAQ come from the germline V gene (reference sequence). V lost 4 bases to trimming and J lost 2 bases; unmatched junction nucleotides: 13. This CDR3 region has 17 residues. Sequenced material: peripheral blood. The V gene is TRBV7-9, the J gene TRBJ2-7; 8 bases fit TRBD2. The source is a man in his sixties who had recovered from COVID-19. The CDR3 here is CASSSSGAVAGTYEQYF. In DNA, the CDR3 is TGTGCCAGCAGCTCATCGGGGGCGGTAGCGGGGACCTACGAGCAGTACTTC.